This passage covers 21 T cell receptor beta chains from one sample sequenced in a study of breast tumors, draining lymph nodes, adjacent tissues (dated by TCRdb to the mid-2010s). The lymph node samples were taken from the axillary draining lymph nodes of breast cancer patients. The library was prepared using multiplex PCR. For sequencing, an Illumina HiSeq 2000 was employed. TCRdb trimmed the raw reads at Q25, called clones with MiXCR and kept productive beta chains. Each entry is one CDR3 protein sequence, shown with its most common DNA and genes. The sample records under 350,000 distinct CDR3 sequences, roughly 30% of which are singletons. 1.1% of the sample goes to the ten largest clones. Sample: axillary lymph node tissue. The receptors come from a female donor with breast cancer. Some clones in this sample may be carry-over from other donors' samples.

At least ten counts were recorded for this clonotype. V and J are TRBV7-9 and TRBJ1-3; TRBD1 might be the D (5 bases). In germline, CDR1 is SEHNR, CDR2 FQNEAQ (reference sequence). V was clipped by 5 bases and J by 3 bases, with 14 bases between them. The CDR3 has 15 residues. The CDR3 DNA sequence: TGTGCCAGCAGCCAGCGTAGGGGCAGTGGAAACACCATATATTTT. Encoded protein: CASSQRRGSGNTIYF.

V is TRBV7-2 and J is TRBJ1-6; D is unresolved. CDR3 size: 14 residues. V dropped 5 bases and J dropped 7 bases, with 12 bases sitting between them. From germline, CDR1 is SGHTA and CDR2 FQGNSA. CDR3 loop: CASSLDFANSPLHF. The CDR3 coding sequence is TGTGCCAGCAGCCTCGACTTTGCGAATTCACCCCTCCACTTT.

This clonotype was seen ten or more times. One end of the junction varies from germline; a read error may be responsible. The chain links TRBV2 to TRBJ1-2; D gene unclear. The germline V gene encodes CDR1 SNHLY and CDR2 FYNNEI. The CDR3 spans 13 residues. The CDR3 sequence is CASREDGNYGYTF. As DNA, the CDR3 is TGTGCCAGCAGAGAAGACGGAAACTATGGCTACACCTTC. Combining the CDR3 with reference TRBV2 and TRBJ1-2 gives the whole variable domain EPEVTQTPSHQVTQMGQEVILRCVPISNHLYFYWYRQILGQKVEFLVSFYNNEISEKSEIFDDQFSVERPDGSNFTLKIRSTKLEDSAMYFCASREDGNYGYTFGSGTRLTVV.

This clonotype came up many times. CDR3 sequence (DNA): TGTGCCAGCAGCTTGGTTAGCGGGAGGGCAGATACGCAGTATTTT. Residues: CASSLVSGRADTQYF. V gene TRBV5-8 combines with J gene TRBJ2-3, with TRBD2 identical over 11 bases. Germline lookup yields CDR1 SGHTS and CDR2 YDEGEE. The CDR3 has 15 residues. V lost 0 bases, J lost 4 bases, and 1 base stayed unmatched.

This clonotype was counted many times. The CDR3 region is CASTRTGPDQPQHF. In nucleotides, the CDR3 is TGTGCCAGCACACGGACAGGGCCGGATCAGCCCCAGCATTTT. V usage is TRBV12-3 or TRBV12-4 and J usage is TRBJ1-5; 8 nucleotides line up with TRBD1. V shed 7 bases, J shed 5 bases, and the junction held 7 bases outside the gene matches. The CDR3 contains 14 residues.

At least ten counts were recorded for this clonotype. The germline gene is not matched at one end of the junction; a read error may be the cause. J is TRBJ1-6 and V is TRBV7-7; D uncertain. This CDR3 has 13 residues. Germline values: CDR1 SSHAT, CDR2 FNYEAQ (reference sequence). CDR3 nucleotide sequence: TGTGCTAGCAGCTCCTCCCCCGGATCACCCCTCCACTTT. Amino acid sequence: CASSSSPGSPLHF.

CDR3 in DNA: TGTGCCAGCAGTGCCGCCGGGACAGGGGGTTATGCTTTCTTT. The encoded protein is CASSAAGTGGYAFF. The rearrangement links TRBV2 to TRBJ1-1, with 11 bases lining up with TRBD1. Germline V gene data show CDR1 as SNHLY and CDR2 as FYNNEI. V was clipped by 4 bases and J by 11 bases; unmatched bases: 9. The CDR3 has 14 amino acids. Full variable domain (outside the CDR3, taken from reference TRBV2 and TRBJ1-1): EPEVTQTPSHQVTQMGQEVILRCVPISNHLYFYWYRQILGQKVEFLVSFYNNEISEKSEIFDDQFSVERPDGSNFTLKIRSTKLEDSAMYFCASSAAGTGGYAFFGQGTRLTVV.

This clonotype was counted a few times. In DNA, the CDR3 is TGTGCCAGCAGTTACGGGTTCGGGGCTACACAGAACACCGGGGAGCTGTTTTTT. Translation: CASSYGFGATQNTGELFF. The chain carries TRBV6-2 or TRBV6-3 and TRBJ2-2; TRBD1 or TRBD2 may be the D gene (5 bases each). Germline lookup yields CDR1 MNHEY and CDR2 SVGEGT. Trimming removed 2 bases at V and 1 base at J, with 17 bases between. This CDR3 contains 18 residues.

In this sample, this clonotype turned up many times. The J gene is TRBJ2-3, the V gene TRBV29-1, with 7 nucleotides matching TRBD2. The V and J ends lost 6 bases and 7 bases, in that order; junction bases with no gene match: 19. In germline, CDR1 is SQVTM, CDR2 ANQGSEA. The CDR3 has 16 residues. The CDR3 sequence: CSVLLASGARGYTQYF. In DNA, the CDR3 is TGCAGCGTACTGCTGGCTAGCGGAGCCCGGGGGTATACGCAGTATTTT.

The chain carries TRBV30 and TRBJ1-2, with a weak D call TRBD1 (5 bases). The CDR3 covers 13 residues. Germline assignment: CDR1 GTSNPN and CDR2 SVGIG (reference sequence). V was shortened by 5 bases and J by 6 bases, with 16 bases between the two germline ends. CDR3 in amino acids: CAWVAGGVDGYTF. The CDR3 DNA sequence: TGTGCCTGGGTGGCAGGAGGGGTAGATGGCTACACCTTC.

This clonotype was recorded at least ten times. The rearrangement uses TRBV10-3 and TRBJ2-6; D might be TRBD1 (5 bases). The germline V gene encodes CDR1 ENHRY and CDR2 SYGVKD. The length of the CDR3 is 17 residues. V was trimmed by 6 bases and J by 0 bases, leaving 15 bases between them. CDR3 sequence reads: CAIRGQGIDSGANVLTF. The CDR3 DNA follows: TGTGCCATCAGAGGACAAGGAATTGACTCTGGGGCCAACGTCCTGACTTTC.

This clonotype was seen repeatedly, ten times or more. CDR3 sequence: CSARVPGTGNTIYF. CDR3 DNA: TGCAGTGCTAGAGTTCCAGGGACTGGAAACACCATATATTTT. The chain is built from TRBV20-1 and TRBJ1-3; maybe TRBD1 (5 bases). V gave up 1 base and J gave up 2 bases, with 9 bases separating them. Germline CDR1 and CDR2: DFQATT and SNEGSKA (reference sequence). This CDR3 contains 14 residues.

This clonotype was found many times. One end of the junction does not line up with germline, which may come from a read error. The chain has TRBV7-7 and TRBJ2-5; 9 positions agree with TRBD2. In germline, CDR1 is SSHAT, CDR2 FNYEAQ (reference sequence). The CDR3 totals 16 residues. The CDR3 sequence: CASSRSSGRGQETQYF. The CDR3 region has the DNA TGTGCTAGCAGCCGAAGTAGCGGGAGAGGCCAGGAGACCCAGTACTTC.

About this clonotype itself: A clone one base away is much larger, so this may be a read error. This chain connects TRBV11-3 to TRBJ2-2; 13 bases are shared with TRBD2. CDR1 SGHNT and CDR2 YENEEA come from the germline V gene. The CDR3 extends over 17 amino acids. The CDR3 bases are TGTACCAGCAGCCGCCCCGGGACTAGCGGGATTACCGGGGAGCTGTTTTTT. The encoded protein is CTSSRPGTSGITGELFF.

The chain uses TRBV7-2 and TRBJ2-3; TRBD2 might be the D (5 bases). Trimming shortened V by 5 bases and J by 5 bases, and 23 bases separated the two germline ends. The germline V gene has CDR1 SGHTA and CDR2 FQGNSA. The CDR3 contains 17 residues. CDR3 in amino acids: CASSPPSLDGPGDTQYF. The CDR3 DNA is TGTGCCAGCAGCCCACCTAGCTTAGATGGGCCGGGAGATACGCAGTATTTT.

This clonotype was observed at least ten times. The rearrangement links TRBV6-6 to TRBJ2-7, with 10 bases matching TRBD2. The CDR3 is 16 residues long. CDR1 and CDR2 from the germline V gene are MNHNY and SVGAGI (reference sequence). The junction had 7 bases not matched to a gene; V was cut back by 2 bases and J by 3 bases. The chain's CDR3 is CASSYRTSGGDYEQYF. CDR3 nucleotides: TGTGCCAGCAGTTACAGGACTAGCGGAGGGGACTACGAGCAGTACTTC.

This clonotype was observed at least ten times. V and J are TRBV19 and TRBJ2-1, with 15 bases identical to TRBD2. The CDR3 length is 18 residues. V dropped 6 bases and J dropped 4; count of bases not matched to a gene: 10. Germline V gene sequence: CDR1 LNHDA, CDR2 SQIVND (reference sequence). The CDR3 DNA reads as TGTGCCAGTAGCCTGAGGGGGACTAGCGGGAGGTTATACAATGAGCAGTTCTTC. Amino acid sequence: CASSLRGTSGRLYNEQFF.

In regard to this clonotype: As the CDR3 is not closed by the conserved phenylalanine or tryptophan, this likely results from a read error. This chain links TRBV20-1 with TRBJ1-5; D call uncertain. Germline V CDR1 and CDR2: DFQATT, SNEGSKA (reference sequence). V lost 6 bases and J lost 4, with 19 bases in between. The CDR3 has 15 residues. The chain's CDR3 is CSAMSAQAKNQPQHG. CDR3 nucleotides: TGCAGTGCGATGAGTGCGCAGGCCAAAAATCAGCCCCAGCATGGT.

CDR3 nucleotide sequence: TGTGCCAGCTCACCAGGGGCGGGTAACTATGGCTACACCTTC. Protein: CASSPGAGNYGYTF. The J gene is TRBJ1-2, the V gene TRBV24-1; a possible D gene is TRBD1 (6 bases). V lost 11 bases and J 1 base, leaving 16 bases between the germline ends. Germline V gene data show CDR1 as KGHDR and CDR2 as SFDVKD. The CDR3 length is 14 residues.

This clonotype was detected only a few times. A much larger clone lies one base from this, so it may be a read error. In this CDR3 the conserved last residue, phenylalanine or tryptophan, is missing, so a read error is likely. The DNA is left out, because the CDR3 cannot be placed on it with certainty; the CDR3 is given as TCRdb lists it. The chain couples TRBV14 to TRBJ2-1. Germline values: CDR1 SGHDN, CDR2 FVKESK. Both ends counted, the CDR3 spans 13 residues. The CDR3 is CASSQDWAGREFS.

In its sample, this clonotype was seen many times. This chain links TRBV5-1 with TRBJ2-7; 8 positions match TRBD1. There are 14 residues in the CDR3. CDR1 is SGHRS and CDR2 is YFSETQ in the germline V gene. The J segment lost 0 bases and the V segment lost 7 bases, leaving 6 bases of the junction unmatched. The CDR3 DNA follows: TGCGCCAGCGCCCGGGACAGGAGCTCCTACGAGCAGTACTTC. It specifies CASARDRSSYEQYF.